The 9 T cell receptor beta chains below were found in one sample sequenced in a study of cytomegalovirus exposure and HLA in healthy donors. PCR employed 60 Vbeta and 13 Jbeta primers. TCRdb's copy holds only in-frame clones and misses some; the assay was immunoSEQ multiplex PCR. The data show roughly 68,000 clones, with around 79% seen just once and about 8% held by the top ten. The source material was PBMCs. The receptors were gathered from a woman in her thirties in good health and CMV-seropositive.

CDR3 sequence: CASILAGGRTGELFF. CDR3 nucleotides: TGTGCCAGCATACTAGCGGGAGGTAGGACCGGGGAGCTGTTTTTT. The chain is built from TRBV4-2 and TRBJ2-2; 12 bases line up with TRBD2. V lost 7 bases and J lost 5; bases outside the gene matches: 5. The CDR3 covers 15 residues. Germline lookup yields CDR1 LGHNA and CDR2 YNFKEQ.

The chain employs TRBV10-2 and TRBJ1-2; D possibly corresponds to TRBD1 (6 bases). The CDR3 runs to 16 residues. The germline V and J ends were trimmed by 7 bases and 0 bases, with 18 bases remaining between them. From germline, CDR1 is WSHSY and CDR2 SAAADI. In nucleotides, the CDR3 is TGCGCCAGCATGACGTTAAGCAGGACAGCTAACTATGGCTACACCTTC. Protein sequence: CASMTLSRTANYGYTF.

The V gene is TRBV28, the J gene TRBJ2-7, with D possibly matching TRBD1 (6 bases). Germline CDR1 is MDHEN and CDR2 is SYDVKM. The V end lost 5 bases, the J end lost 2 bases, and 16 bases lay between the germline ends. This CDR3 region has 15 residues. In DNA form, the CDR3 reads TGTGCCAGCAGTCACCAGGGGTCCCCCCCCTACGAGCAGTACTTC. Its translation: CASSHQGSPPYEQYF.

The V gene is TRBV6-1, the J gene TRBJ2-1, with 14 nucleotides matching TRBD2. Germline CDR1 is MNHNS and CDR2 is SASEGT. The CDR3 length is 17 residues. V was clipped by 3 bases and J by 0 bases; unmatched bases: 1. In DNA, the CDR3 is TGTGCCAGCAGTGAGGGGACTAGCGGGAGCTCCTACAATGAGCAGTTCTTC. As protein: CASSEGTSGSSYNEQFF.

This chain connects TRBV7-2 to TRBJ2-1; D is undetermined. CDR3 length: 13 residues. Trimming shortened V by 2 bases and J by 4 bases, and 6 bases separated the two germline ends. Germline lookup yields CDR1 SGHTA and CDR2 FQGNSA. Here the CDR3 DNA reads TGTGCCAGCAGCTTAAACACATACAATGAGCAGTTCTTC. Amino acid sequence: CASSLNTYNEQFF.

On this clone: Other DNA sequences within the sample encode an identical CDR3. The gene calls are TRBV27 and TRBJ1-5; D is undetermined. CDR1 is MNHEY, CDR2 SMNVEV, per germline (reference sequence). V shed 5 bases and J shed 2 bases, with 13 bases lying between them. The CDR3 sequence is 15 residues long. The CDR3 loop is CASSLSGGGNQPQHF. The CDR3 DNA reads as TGTGCCAGCAGTCTCTCGGGCGGGGGCAATCAGCCCCAGCATTTT.

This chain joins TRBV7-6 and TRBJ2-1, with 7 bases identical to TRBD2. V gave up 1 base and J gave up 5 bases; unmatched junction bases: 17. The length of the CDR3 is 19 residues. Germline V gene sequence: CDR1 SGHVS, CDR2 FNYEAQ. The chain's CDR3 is CASSLVGGVLGRVNNEQFF. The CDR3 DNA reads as TGTGCCAGCAGCTTAGTGGGGGGGGTCTTAGGGCGGGTGAACAATGAGCAGTTCTTC.

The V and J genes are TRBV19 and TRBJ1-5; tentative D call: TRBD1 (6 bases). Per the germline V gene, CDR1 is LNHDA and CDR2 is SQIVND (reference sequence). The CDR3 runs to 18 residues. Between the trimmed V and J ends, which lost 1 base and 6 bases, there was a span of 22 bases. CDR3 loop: CASSIARGRTSGIQPQHF. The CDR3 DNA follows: TGTGCCAGTAGTATAGCCAGGGGAAGGACCTCTGGGATTCAGCCCCAGCATTTT.

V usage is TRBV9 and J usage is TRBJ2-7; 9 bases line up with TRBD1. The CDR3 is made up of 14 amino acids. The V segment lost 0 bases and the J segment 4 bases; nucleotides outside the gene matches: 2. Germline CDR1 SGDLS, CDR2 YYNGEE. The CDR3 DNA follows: TGTGCCAGCAGCGTAGGGGGACAGGGATACGAGCAGTACTTC. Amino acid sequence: CASSVGGQGYEQYF.